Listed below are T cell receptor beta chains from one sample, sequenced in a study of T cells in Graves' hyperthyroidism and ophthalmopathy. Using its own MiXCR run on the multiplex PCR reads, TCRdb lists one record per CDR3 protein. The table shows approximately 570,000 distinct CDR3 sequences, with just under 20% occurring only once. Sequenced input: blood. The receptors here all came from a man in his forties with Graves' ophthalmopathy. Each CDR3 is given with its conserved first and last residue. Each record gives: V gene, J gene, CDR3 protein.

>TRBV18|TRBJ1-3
CASSPKTGGSGNTIYF
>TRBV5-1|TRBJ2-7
CASSSGTSSYEQYF
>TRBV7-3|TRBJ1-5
CASSSTGRNQPQHF
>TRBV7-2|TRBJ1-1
CASSLDVEAFF
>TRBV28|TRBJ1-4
CASSLFGEKLFF
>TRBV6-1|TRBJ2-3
CASEGQGRNTQYF
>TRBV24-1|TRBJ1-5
CATSGTVNQPQHF
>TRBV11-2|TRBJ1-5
CASSFGTGGHGEPQHF
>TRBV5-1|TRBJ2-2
CASSLDPGWRTGELFF
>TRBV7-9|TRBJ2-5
CASTTVGGLKETQYF
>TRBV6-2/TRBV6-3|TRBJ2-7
CASRTGGSYHEQYF
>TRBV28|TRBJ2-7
CASSPGTGGYEQYF
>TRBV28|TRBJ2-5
CASSLSGGPSMAQYF
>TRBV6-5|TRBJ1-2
CASSYLGGNYGYTF
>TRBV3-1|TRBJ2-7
CASSQAGEQYF
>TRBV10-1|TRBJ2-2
CASSGQFTGELFF
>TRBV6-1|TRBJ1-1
CASSRFGGYTEAFF
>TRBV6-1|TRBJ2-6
CASKPTQGAGANVLTF
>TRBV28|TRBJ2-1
CASRQTLNEQFF
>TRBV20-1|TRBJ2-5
CSARDRAVGETQYF
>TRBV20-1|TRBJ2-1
CSARDGSSYNEQFF
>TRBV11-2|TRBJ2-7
CAKDFFSSYEQYF
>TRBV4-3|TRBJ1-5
CASSQDEQNQPQHF
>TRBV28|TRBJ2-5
CASSLLMMLETQYF
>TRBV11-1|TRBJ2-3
CASSSPADTSTDTQYF
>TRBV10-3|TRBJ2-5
CAISERRGGFQETQYF
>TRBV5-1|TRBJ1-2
CASSLEGGMRPGYTF
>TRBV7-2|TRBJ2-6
CASSWTVGPGANVLTF
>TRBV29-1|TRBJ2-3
CSVWDSTDTQYF
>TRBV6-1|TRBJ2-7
CASSGRVAGVSSYEQYF
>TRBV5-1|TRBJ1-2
CASSAAPQGNYGYTF
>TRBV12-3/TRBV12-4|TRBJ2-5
CASSWLAGGQETQYF
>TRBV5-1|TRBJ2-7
CASSPTGTHYEQYF
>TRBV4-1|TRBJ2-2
CASSQVISRGVNTGELFF
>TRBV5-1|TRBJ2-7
CASSLSGTGALTEQYF
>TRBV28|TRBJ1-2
CASRATPGTANNYGYTF
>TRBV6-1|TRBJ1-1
CASTDPDREAFF
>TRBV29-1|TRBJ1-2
CSVEVSGAGVGGYTF
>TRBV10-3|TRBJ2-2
CAIPFPLKQGSTGELFF
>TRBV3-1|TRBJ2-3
CASSQAPWGTTLTDTQYF
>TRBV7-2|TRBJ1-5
CASSLVGIWGQPQHF
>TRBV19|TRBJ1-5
CASSTRQNLSDRKGQPQHF
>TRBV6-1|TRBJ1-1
CASSNGQRTEAFF
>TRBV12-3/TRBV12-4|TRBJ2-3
CASSLMGTSDTQYF
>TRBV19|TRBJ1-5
CASSIQRGNQPQHF
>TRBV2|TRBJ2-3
CASSGGTSYTDTQYF